This TCR beta chain was captured by sequencing in a study of blood T cell repertoires in COVID-19. The assay was immunoSEQ multiplex PCR, and TCRdb's table has in-frame clones only and misses some. The table shows roughly 90,000 clones, with 80% to 90% occurring only once. The CDR3 is made up of 14 amino acids. Trimming took 5 bases from V and 7 from J, leaving 14 bases between them. The germline V gene encodes CDR1 SGHAT and CDR2 FQDESV (reference sequence). The sequenced sample consisted of peripheral blood. This TCR derives from a woman older than 75 with active COVID-19. The chain employs TRBV11-1 and TRBJ2-2; no definite D call. The CDR3 DNA reads TGTGCCAGCAGCCGTATGTTGGGCAGCGGGGAGCTGTTTTTT. Residues: CASSRMLGSGELFF.